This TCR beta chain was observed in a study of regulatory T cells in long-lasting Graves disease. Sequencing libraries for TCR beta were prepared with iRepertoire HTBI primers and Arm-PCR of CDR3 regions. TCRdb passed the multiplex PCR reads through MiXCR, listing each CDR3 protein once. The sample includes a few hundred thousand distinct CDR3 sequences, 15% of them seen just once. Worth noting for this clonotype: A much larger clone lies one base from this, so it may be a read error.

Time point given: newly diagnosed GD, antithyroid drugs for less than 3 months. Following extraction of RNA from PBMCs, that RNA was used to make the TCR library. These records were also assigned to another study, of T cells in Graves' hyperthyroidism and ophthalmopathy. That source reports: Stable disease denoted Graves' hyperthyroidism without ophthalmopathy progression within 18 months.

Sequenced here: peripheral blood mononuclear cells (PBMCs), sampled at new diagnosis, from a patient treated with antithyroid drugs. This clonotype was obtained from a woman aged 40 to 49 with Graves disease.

DNA for the CDR3: TGTGCCAGCAGCTTCTCGGACGTTAGCGCAGATACGCAGTATTTT. This encodes CASSFSDVSADTQYF. This chain connects TRBV13 to TRBJ2-3; a weak D match, TRBD2 (5 bases). The V gene lost 3 bases and the J gene lost 4 bases, with 14 bases spanning the gap. This CDR3 region has 15 residues. Per the germline V gene, CDR1 is PRHDT and CDR2 is FYEKMQ (reference sequence).